This T cell receptor beta chain was identified in a study of T cells in Graves' hyperthyroidism and ophthalmopathy. Study-wide points: A median approximately 6.5 months before onset, the model predicted ophthalmopathy.

TCR beta CDR3 regions were amplified from RNA. The HTBI set primed first-round TCR CDR3 RT-PCR. Each CDR3 protein is one row after TCRdb ran MiXCR on the multiplex PCR reads. The profile shows around 600,000 distinct CDR3 sequences, 14% of them singletons. Germline CDR1 is KGHSH and CDR2 is LQKENI. The CDR3 extends over 13 amino acids. Clinical Activity Scores of at least 3, NOSPECS grades of at least 4 and durations under 3 months characterized ophthalmopathy patients. Concerning this clonotype: The target antigen is unknown. A far more abundant clone sits one base away, making this likely a read error.

Sequenced: blood. The chain uses TRBV18 and TRBJ2-5, with D maybe TRBD1 (7 bases). This receptor was obtained from a woman between 50 and 59 years old with Graves' ophthalmopathy. CDR3: CASSRDRQGTQYF. The CDR3 DNA reads as TGTGCCAGCTCGCGGGACAGACAAGGGACCCAGTACTTC.